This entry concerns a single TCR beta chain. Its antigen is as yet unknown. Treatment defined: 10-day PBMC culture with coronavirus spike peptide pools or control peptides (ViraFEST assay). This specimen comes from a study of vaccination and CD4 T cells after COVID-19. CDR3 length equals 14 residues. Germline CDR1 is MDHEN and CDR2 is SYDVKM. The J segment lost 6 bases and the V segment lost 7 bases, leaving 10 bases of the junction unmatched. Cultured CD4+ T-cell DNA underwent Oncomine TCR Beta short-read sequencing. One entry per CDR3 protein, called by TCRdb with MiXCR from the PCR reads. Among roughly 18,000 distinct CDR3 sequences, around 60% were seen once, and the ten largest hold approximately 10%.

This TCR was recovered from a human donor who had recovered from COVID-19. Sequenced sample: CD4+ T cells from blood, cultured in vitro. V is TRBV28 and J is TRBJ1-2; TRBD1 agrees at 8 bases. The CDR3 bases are TGTGCCAGCACCCCCGGACAGGGACGAGATGGCTACACCTTC. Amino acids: CASTPGQGRDGYTF.